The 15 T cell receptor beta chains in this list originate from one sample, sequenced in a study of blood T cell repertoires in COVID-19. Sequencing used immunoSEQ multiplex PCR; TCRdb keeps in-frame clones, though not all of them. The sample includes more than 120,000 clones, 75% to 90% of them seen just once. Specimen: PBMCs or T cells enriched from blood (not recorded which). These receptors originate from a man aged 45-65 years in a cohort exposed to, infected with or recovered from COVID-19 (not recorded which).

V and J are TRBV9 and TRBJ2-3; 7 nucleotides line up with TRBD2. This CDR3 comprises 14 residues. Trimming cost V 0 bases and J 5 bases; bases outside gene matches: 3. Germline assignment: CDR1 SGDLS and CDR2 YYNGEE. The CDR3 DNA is TGTGCCAGCAGCGTAGAAGGGGAGGGAGATACGCAGTATTTT. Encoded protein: CASSVEGEGDTQYF.

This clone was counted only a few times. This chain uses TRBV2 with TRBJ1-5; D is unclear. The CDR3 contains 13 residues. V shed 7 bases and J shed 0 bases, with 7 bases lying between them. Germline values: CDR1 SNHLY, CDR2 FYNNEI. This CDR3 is CASTVYSNQPQHF. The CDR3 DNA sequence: TGTGCCAGCACAGTTTATAGCAATCAGCCCCAGCATTTT.

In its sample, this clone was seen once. The chain's CDR3 is CATGQGANYGYTF. DNA for the CDR3: TGTGCCACCGGACAGGGGGCTAACTATGGCTACACCTTC. The chain recombines TRBV15 with TRBJ1-2; 10 bases align to TRBD1. This CDR3 comprises 13 residues. The junction had 0 bases not matched to a gene; V was cut back by 8 bases and J by 0 bases. Germline CDR1 is LNHNV and CDR2 is YYDKDF (reference sequence). The full variable domain, in which reference TRBV15 and TRBJ1-2 provide the parts outside the CDR3, is DAMVIQNPRYQVTQFGKPVTLSCSQTLNHNVMYWYQQKSSQAPKLLFHYYDKDFNNEADTPDNFQSRRPNTSFCFLDIRSPGLGDTAMYLCATGQGANYGYTFGSGTRLTVV.

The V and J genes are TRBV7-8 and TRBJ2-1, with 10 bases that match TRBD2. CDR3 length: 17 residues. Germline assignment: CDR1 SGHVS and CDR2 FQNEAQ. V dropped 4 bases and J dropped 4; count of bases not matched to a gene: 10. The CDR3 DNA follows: TGTGCCAGCAGCTACCTTAGGACTAGCGGCCCTTACAATGAGCAGTTCTTC. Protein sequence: CASSYLRTSGPYNEQFF.

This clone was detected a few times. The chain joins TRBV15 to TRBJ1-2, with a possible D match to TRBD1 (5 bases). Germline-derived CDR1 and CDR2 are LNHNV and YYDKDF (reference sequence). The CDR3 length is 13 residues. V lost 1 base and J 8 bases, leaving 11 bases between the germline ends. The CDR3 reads CATSRGAGYGYTF. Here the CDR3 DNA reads TGTGCCACCAGCAGAGGCGCAGGGTACGGCTACACCTTC.

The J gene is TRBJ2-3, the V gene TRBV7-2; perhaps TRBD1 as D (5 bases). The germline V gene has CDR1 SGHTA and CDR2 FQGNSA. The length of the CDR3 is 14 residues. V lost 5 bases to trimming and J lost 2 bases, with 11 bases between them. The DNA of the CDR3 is TGTGCCAGCAGCCAGAGACAGCCCACAGATACGCAGTATTTT. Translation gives CASSQRQPTDTQYF.

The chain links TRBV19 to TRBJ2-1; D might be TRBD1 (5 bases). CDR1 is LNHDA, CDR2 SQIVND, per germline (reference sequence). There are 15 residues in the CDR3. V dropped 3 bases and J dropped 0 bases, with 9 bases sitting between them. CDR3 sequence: CASSIGQGSYNEQFF. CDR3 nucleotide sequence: TGTGCCAGTAGTATTGGACAAGGCTCCTACAATGAGCAGTTCTTC.

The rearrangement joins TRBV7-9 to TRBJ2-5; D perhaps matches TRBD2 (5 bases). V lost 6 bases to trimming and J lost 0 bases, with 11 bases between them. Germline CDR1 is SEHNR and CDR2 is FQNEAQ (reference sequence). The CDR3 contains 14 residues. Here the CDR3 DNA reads TGTGCCAGCAGTTCTACCGGGAACCAAGAGACCCAGTACTTC. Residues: CASSSTGNQETQYF.

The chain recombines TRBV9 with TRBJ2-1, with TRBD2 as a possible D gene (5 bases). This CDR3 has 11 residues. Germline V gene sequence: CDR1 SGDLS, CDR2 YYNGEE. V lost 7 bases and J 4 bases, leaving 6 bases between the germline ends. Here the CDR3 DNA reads TGTGCCAGCCGGGGATACAATGAGCAGTTCTTC. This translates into CASRGYNEQFF.

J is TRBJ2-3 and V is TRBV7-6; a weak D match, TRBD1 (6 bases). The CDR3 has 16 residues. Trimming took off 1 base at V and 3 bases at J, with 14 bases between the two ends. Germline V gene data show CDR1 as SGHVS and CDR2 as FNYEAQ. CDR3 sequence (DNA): TGTGCCAGCAGCTTAGTGTCAGGGGATAGGACAGATACGCAGTATTTT. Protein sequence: CASSLVSGDRTDTQYF.

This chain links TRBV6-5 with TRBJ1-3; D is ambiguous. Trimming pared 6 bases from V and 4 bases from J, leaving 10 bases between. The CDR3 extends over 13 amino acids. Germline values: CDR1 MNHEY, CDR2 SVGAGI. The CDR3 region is CASSTTQGNTIYF. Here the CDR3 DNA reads TGTGCCAGCAGCACAACACAGGGAAACACCATATATTTT.

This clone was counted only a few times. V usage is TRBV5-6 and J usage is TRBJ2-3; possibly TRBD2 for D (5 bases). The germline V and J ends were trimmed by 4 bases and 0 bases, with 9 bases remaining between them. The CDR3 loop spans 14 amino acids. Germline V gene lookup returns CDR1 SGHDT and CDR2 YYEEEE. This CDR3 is CASSPSGSTDTQYF. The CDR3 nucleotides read TGTGCCAGCAGCCCCAGCGGCAGCACAGATACGCAGTATTTT.

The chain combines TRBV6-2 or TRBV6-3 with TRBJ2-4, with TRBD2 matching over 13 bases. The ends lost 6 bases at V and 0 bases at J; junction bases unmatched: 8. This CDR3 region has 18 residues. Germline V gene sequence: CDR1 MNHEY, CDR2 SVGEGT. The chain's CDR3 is CASSAGTSGVQAKNIQYF. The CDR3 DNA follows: TGTGCCAGCAGCGCCGGGACTAGCGGGGTCCAAGCCAAAAACATTCAGTACTTC.

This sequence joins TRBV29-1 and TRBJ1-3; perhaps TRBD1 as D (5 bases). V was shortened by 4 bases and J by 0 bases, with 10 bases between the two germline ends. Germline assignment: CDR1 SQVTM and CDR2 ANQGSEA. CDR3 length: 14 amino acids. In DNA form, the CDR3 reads TGCAGCGTTGGGGGCCGTGGCTCTGGAAACACCATATATTTT. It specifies CSVGGRGSGNTIYF.

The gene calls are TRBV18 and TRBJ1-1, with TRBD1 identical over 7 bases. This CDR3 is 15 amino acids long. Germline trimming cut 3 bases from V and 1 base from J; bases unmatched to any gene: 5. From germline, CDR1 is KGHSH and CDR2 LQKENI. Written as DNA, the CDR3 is TGTGCCAGCTCACCTACACAGGGGCGGAACACTGAAGCTTTCTTT. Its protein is CASSPTQGRNTEAFF.